This TCR beta chain stems from a study of tumor-infiltrating lymphocytes in oesophageal squamous cell carcinoma. Each CDR3 protein gets one entry after TCRdb re-called the PCR reads with MiXCR. The data show under 20,000 distinct CDR3 sequences, roughly two fifths seen once. The V and J ends lost 1 base and 5 bases respectively, with 11 bases between them. CDR3 length: 14 residues. This receptor was identified in a male donor with esophageal squamous cell carcinoma. The chain couples TRBV12-3 or TRBV12-4 to TRBJ2-5; D gene uncertain. Sequenced input: esophageal tumor tissue. CDR3 in amino acids: CASSLVVASETQYF. CDR3 nucleotides: TGTGCCAGCAGTTTAGTGGTAGCCTCCGAGACCCAGTACTTC.